Below, one T cell receptor beta chain is given with its context. The protocol was immunoSEQ multiplex PCR, while the TCRdb copy is restricted to in-frame clones and leaves out a portion. The data contain around 99,000 clones, about 90% of them singletons. The source of the sample is a study of T cell responses to AZD1222 COVID-19 vaccine. Germline assignment: CDR1 SGHNT and CDR2 YYREEE (reference sequence). Trimming took 4 bases from V and 5 from J; bases not matched to a gene: 11. The CDR3 runs 15 residues. This material consisted of peripheral blood, taken 28 days after the second AZD1222 dose. The chain combines TRBV5-4 with TRBJ2-7; 8 nucleotides agree with TRBD2. This TCR was recovered from an adult who received the AZD1222 COVID-19 vaccine. The chain's CDR3 is CASSRTGGNLDEQYF. CDR3 DNA sequence: TGTGCCAGCAGCCGCACGGGGGGGAATCTTGACGAGCAGTACTTC.